The clone carrying this T cell receptor beta chain was observed a handful of times. The target antigen is unknown. CDR1 is MGHRA, CDR2 YSYEKL, per germline. With 4 bases clipped from V and 2 bases from J, the junction kept 10 bases outside the gene matches. The length of the CDR3 is 19 residues. These data are taken from a study of T cell repertoires in cytomegalovirus infection. Study at large: CMV epitopes, recently identified HLA-C-restricted and well-studied HLA-B-restricted, were used.

Study findings and constraints: Summed frequency of shared TCR beta families picked out CMV carriers who also had the relevant HLA. The response measured ex vivo was dominated by TCR beta clonotypes (HLA-C-restricted and CMV-specific).

TCRdb analysed the reads with MiXCR anew, one entry per CDR3 protein. This sample has 650,000 to 900,000 distinct CDR3 sequences, with almost 30% found just once. The V gene is TRBV4-1, the J gene TRBJ2-6, with 11 bases fitting TRBD2. The sequences come from cultured CD8+ T cells from PBMCs, collected from culture after CMV antigen stimulation. This TCR derives from a human donor in good health (CMV status not recorded). Some clones in this sample may be carry-over from other donors' samples. The CDR3 sequence is CASSLSELAGGTGANVLTF. CDR3 DNA: TGCGCCAGCAGCCTCTCTGAGTTAGCGGGGGGGACTGGGGCCAACGTCCTGACTTTC.